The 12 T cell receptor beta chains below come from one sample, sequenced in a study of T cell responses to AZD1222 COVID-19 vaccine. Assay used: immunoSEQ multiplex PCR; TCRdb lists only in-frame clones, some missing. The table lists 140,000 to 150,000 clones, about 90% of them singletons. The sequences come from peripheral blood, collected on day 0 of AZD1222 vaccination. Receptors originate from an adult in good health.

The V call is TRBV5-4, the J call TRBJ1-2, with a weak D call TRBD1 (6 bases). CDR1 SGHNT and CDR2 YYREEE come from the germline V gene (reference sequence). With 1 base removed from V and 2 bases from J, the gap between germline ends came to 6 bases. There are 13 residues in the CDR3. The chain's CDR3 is CASSLRGNYGYTF. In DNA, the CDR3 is TGTGCCAGCAGCTTGAGGGGGAACTATGGCTACACCTTC. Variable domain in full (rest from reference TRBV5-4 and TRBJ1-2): ETGVTQSPTHLIKTRGQQVTLRCSSQSGHNTVSWYQQALGQGPQFIFQYYREEENGRGNFPPRFSGLQFPNYSSELNVNALELDDSALYLCASSLRGNYGYTFGSGTRLTVV.

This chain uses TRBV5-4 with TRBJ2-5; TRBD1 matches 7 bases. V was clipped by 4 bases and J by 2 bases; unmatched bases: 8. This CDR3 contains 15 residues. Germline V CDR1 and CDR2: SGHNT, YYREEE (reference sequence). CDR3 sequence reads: CASSPGGTLQETQYF. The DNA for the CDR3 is TGTGCCAGCAGCCCAGGGGGTACACTACAAGAGACCCAGTACTTC.

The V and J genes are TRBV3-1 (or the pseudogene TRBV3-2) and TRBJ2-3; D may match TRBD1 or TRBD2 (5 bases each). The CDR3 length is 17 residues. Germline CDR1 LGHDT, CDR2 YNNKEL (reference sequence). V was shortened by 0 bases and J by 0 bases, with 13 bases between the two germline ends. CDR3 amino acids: CASSQDLGTPSTDTQYF. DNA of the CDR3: TGTGCCAGCAGCCAAGATCTTGGGACGCCAAGCACAGATACGCAGTATTTT.

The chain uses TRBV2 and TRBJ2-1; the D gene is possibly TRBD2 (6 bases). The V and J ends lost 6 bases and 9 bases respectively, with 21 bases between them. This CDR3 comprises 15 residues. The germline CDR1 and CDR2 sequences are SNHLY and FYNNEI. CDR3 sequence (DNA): TGTGCCAGCAGGACCGGGACCCTCCTCGGGAGTGAGCAGTTCTTC. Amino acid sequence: CASRTGTLLGSEQFF.

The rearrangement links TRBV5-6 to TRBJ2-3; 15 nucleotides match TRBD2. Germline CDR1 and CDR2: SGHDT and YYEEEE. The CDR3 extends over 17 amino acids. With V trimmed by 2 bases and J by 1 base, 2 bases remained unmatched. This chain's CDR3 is CASSFRTSGGGTDTQYF. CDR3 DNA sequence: TGTGCCAGCAGCTTTAGGACTAGCGGGGGGGGCACAGATACGCAGTATTTT.

CDR3 residues: CASSYEGRAPYEQYF. In DNA, the CDR3 is TGTGCCAGCAGTTACGAAGGGAGGGCCCCCTACGAGCAGTACTTC. The chain carries TRBV6-5 and TRBJ2-7; 7 nucleotides match TRBD2. The CDR3 consists of 15 residues. V lost 2 bases to trimming and J lost 2 bases; unmatched junction nucleotides: 6. From germline, CDR1 is MNHEY and CDR2 SVGAGI.

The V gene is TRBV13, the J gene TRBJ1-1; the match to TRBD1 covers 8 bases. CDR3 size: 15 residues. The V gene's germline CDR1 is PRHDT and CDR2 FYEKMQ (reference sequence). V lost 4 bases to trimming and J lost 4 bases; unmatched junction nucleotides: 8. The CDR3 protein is CASSSRTGGSTEAFF. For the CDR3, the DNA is TGTGCCAGCAGCTCCAGAACAGGGGGGAGCACTGAAGCTTTCTTT.

The CDR3 loop is CASSPTSAWTGELFF. CDR3 DNA: TGTGCCAGCAGCCCGACTAGCGCGTGGACCGGGGAGCTGTTTTTT. This chain uses TRBV28 with TRBJ2-2, with TRBD2 matching 8 bases. V lost 6 bases, J lost 5 bases, and 8 bases stayed unmatched. The CDR3 sequence is 15 residues long. The germline V gene encodes CDR1 MDHEN and CDR2 SYDVKM. Looking up the rest from reference TRBV28 and TRBJ2-2 gives the full variable domain: DVKVTQSSRYLVKRTGEKVFLECVQDMDHENMFWYRQDPGLGLRLIYFSYDVKMKEKGDIPEGYSVSREKKERFSLILESASTNQTSMYLCASSPTSAWTGELFFGEGSRLTVL.

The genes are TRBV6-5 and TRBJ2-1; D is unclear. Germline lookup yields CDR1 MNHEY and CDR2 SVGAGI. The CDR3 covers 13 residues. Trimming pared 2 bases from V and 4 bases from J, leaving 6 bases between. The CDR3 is CASSYNGYNEQFF. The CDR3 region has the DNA TGTGCCAGCAGTTACAACGGATACAATGAGCAGTTCTTC.

This CDR3 reads CASSLGQGGWDTEAFF. The CDR3 DNA reads as TGTGCCAGCAGCTTGGGCCAGGGGGGCTGGGACACTGAAGCTTTCTTT. V and J are TRBV5-5 and TRBJ1-1; 7 nucleotides line up with TRBD1. The CDR3 is 16 amino acids. V dropped 0 bases and J dropped 3; count of bases not matched to a gene: 8. Germline assignment: CDR1 SGHKS and CDR2 YYEKEE (reference sequence).

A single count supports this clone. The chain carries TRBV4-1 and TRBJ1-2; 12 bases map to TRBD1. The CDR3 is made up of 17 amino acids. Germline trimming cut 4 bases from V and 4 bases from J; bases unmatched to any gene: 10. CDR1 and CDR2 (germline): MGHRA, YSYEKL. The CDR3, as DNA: TGCGCCAGCAGCCTTCCGGGACAGGGGGCCGGCATCTATGGCTACACCTTC. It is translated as CASSLPGQGAGIYGYTF.

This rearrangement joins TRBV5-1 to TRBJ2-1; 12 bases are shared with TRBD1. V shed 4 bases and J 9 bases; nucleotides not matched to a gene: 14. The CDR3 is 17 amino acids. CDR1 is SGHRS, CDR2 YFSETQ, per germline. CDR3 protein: CASSPIMGQGARGEQFF. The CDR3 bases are TGCGCCAGCAGCCCTATTATGGGACAGGGGGCAAGGGGTGAGCAGTTCTTC.